The 21 T cell receptor beta chains given below trace back to one sample, sequenced in a study of T-cell memory formation after mild COVID-19. One entry per CDR3 protein results from TCRdb running MiXCR on the 5' RACE reads. The sample yields 210,000 or so distinct CDR3 sequences, around 17% seen once. Sequences were obtained from PBMCs or a T cell subset sorted from them (not recorded which). These receptor sequences come from an adult woman who had mild COVID-19 (a few samples of this study predate the infection). Cell type and time point are not known.

The sample holds a few counts of this clonotype. The chain uses TRBV5-1 and TRBJ1-1; maybe TRBD1 (5 bases). The CDR3 runs to 14 residues. Deletions cut 2 bases from V and 4 bases from J, with 12 bases between. Per germline, CDR1 SGHRS and CDR2 YFSETQ. The CDR3 spells CASSFQGVGTEAFF. For the CDR3, the DNA is TGCGCCAGCAGCTTTCAGGGCGTGGGCACTGAAGCTTTCTTT.

CDR3 in DNA: TGCGCCAGCAGCTACAGCGGGACTAGCGGGAGAAATACGCAGTATTTT. Protein product: CASSYSGTSGRNTQYF. The chain combines TRBV4-3 with TRBJ2-3, with 14 bases fitting TRBD2. The CDR3 sequence is 16 residues long. The ends lost 5 bases at V and 7 bases at J; junction bases unmatched: 8. Germline V lookup: CDR1 LGHNA, CDR2 YSLEER.

This clonotype was seen more than once but under ten times. The chain is built from TRBV12-3 or TRBV12-4 and TRBJ1-2, with D maybe TRBD1 (6 bases). Trimming stripped 6 bases from V and 0 bases from J, with 20 bases between. The CDR3 is 17 residues long. The CDR3 sequence: CASRLTTGEGPNYGYTF. The CDR3 region has the DNA TGTGCCAGCAGACTGACGACAGGAGAGGGGCCTAACTATGGCTACACCTTC.

This clonotype has only a few counts. The V and J genes are TRBV12-3 or TRBV12-4 and TRBJ1-4; D is uncertain. This CDR3 is 13 amino acids long. V was clipped by 5 bases and J by 4 bases, with 8 bases between them. Here the CDR3 reads CASSNRYNEKLFF. The CDR3 nucleotides read TGTGCCAGCAGTAACAGATATAATGAAAAACTGTTTTTT.

This chain uses TRBV5-5 with TRBJ2-7, with a possible D match to TRBD2 (5 bases). Germline V gene lookup returns CDR1 SGHKS and CDR2 YYEKEE (reference sequence). The CDR3 has 14 amino acids. Trimming shortened V by 0 bases and J by 1 base, and 8 bases separated the two germline ends. CDR3 in DNA: TGTGCCAGCAGCTTGGCTCCGGGGTCCTACGAGCAGTACTTC. Residues: CASSLAPGSYEQYF.

This chain links TRBV19 with TRBJ2-2; 11 nucleotides agree with TRBD1. The CDR3 loop spans 15 amino acids. J was trimmed by 6 bases and V by 6 bases; bases with no gene match: 6. Per germline, CDR1 LNHDA and CDR2 SQIVND (reference sequence). CDR3 coding DNA: TGTGCCAGTAGATTAGGGACAGGGGGGCCCGGGGAGCTGTTTTTT. Translated: CASRLGTGGPGELFF.

This clonotype has more than one count but fewer than ten. CDR3 DNA sequence: TGTGCCAGCAACGACCCCATGGATCGGACAGGGCAAGGAGAAGAGACCCAGTACTTC. Its protein is CASNDPMDRTGQGEETQYF. The genes are TRBV7-9 and TRBJ2-5; 8 nucleotides line up with TRBD1. CDR3 size: 19 residues. J was trimmed by 3 bases and V by 7 bases; bases with no gene match: 22. Per the germline V gene, CDR1 is SEHNR and CDR2 is FQNEAQ (reference sequence).

A few counts support this clonotype. The chain is built from TRBV2 and TRBJ1-2; unclear D gene. The CDR3 spans 15 residues. Germline V gene lookup returns CDR1 SNHLY and CDR2 FYNNEI. The V gene lost 2 bases and the J gene lost 4 bases, with 14 bases spanning the gap. Written as DNA, the CDR3 is TGTGCCAGCAGTGAAACTGGGAGTGTAGGCTATGGCTACACCTTC. It yields the protein CASSETGSVGYGYTF.

V usage is TRBV7-3 and J usage is TRBJ2-1, with 8 bases that match TRBD1. This CDR3 region has 15 residues. The V and J ends lost 3 bases and 6 bases, in that order; junction bases with no gene match: 7. Germline CDR1 and CDR2: SGHTA and FQGTGA. The CDR3 spells CASSFRGQVANEQFF. DNA for the CDR3: TGTGCCAGCAGCTTCAGGGGACAGGTAGCCAATGAGCAGTTCTTC.

The chain has TRBV7-2 and TRBJ2-3; 7 bases match TRBD2. The trim removed 4 bases at V and 5 bases at J, leaving 3 bases unmatched. The CDR3 has 13 residues. Germline V gene lookup returns CDR1 SGHTA and CDR2 FQGNSA. This CDR3 reads CASSSVAGDTQYF. The DNA of the CDR3 is TGTGCCAGCAGCTCCGTAGCGGGAGATACGCAGTATTTT.

This clonotype turned up a few times. The chain is built from TRBV20-1 and TRBJ2-7; no reliable D call. Germline V gene sequence: CDR1 DFQATT, CDR2 SNEGSKA (reference sequence). Between the trimmed V and J ends, which lost 4 bases and 2 bases, there was a span of 9 bases. The CDR3 loop spans 12 amino acids. The CDR3 loop is CSAKRFAYEQYF. In DNA, the CDR3 is TGCAGTGCTAAGAGATTTGCCTACGAGCAGTACTTC.

This clonotype was detected only once. The rearrangement joins TRBV12-3 or TRBV12-4 to TRBJ2-1, with a tentative D call TRBD2 (5 bases). This CDR3 is 13 amino acids long. The V and J ends lost 5 bases and 9 bases respectively, with 14 bases between them. The CDR3 reads CASSNTRSAEQFF. CDR3 in DNA: TGTGCCAGCAGTAACACTAGATCTGCTGAGCAGTTCTTC.

This clonotype showed up just a few times. CDR3 DNA sequence: TGTGCCAGCAGCTCCTCTAGCGGGGGCACCTACGAGCAGTACTTC. This encodes CASSSSSGGTYEQYF. The V gene is TRBV11-3, the J gene TRBJ2-7, with 10 bases lining up with TRBD2. In germline, CDR1 is SGHNT, CDR2 YENEEA. The CDR3 contains 15 residues. Losses at the gene ends were 4 bases for V and 2 bases for J; bases not matched to a gene: 5.

The sample holds many counts of this clonotype. This chain joins TRBV7-9 and TRBJ2-2; D gene uncertain. V shed 1 base and J shed 9 bases, with 12 bases lying between them. Germline V gene data show CDR1 as SEHNR and CDR2 as FQNEAQ (reference sequence). This CDR3 has 14 amino acids. In nucleotides, the CDR3 is TGTGCCAGCAGCTTAGGAACCGGGCCCAGGGAGCTGTTTTTT. It codes for CASSLGTGPRELFF.

This clonotype showed up just a few times. The chain combines TRBV25-1 with TRBJ2-7; possibly TRBD1 for D (5 bases). CDR1 and CDR2 (germline): MGHDK, SYGVNS. This CDR3 region has 14 residues. V lost 1 base, J lost 6 bases, and 13 bases lay in between. CDR3 in DNA: TGTGCCAGCAGTGAATGGATAAGTAGGGGCGAGCAGTACTTC. Its translation is CASSEWISRGEQYF.

At least ten counts were recorded for this clonotype. This sequence joins TRBV7-2 and TRBJ2-3, with no clear D. The CDR3 runs to 15 residues. Germline CDR1 SGHTA, CDR2 FQGNSA. The V gene lost 5 bases and the J gene lost 1 base, with 13 bases spanning the gap. Written as DNA, the CDR3 is TGTGCCAGCAGCCCGGGTGGCGGCCGCACAGATACGCAGTATTTT. Its protein product is CASSPGGGRTDTQYF.

This chain joins TRBV5-1 and TRBJ2-3, with 7 bases identical to TRBD2. The germline gives CDR1 SGHRS, CDR2 YFSETQ. V shed 1 base, J shed 5 bases, and the junction held 4 bases outside the gene matches. The CDR3 extends over 14 amino acids. CDR3 residues: CASSLKASGDTQYF. CDR3 bases: TGCGCCAGCAGCTTGAAGGCTAGCGGAGATACGCAGTATTTT. The full variable domain, in which reference TRBV5-1 and TRBJ2-3 provide the parts outside the CDR3, is KAGVTQTPRYLIKTRGQQVTLSCSPISGHRSVSWYQQTPGQGLQFLFEYFSETQRNKGNFPGRFSGRQFSNSRSEMNVSTLELGDSALYLCASSLKASGDTQYFGPGTRLTVL.

The chain has TRBV6-4 and TRBJ1-1, with 10 nucleotides matching TRBD1. The CDR3 consists of 19 residues. Germline V lookup: CDR1 MRHNA, CDR2 SNTAGT. Trimming cost V 4 bases and J 3 bases; bases outside gene matches: 17. The DNA for the CDR3 is TGTGCCAGCAGTGCCTCCCCCGGGACAGGGGCAATTTCGTACACTGAAGCTTTCTTT. Its translation: CASSASPGTGAISYTEAFF.

This clonotype was counted a few times. The V gene is TRBV20-1, the J gene TRBJ2-4; D ambiguous. The germline V gene has CDR1 DFQATT and CDR2 SNEGSKA (reference sequence). This CDR3 has 11 residues. V dropped 6 bases and J dropped 0 bases, with 3 bases sitting between them. CDR3 region: CSAPAKNIQYF. The CDR3 DNA reads as TGCAGTGCGCCAGCCAAAAACATTCAGTACTTC.

This clonotype was observed a handful of times. The V call is TRBV12-3 or TRBV12-4, the J call TRBJ1-4, with a possible D match to TRBD1 (5 bases). CDR3 length: 17 residues. The V gene lost 3 bases and the J gene lost 0 bases, with 14 bases spanning the gap. This CDR3 reads CASSLGDAFATNEKLFF. The DNA of the CDR3 is TGTGCCAGCAGTTTGGGGGATGCCTTTGCAACTAATGAAAAACTGTTTTTT.

The chain couples TRBV10-3 to TRBJ2-1; D perhaps matches TRBD2 (6 bases). This CDR3 spans 16 amino acids. Germline-derived CDR1 and CDR2 are ENHRY and SYGVKD. V lost 4 bases and J 0 bases, leaving 13 bases between the germline ends. The DNA of the CDR3 is TGTGCCATCAGTGTCGCTAGCGACCACTCCTACAATGAGCAGTTCTTC. Protein product: CAISVASDHSYNEQFF.